The TCR beta chain described here comes from a study of cytomegalovirus exposure and HLA in healthy donors. Background on the study: The use of the same platform for the approximately 110 validation repertoires and the approximately 730 first-cohort repertoires was reported by a later analysis. Overall study findings and caveats: Within the roughly 120 validation repertoires, first-cohort TCR clusters tended to co-occur, according to a later analysis. The authors enumerated around 150 TCR beta chains as linked to cytomegalovirus.

In the case of this clone: Its antigen is unknown.

Germline V gives CDR1 MNHNY, CDR2 SVGAGI (reference sequence). The CDR3 length is 12 residues. V was shortened by 2 bases and J by 3 bases, with 5 bases between the two germline ends. Libraries were prepared by immunoSEQ multiplex PCR; TCRdb keeps only in-frame clonotypes and omits some of them. The sample contains fewer than 350,000 clones, around nine tenths of which appear only once. The TCR sequence derives from a woman aged 18-29 years in good health and CMV-seronegative. The source material was PBMCs. V usage is TRBV6-6 and J usage is TRBJ2-7; D unclear. CDR3 protein: CASSYESYEQYF. CDR3 nucleotide sequence: TGTGCCAGCAGTTACGAGAGCTACGAGCAGTACTTC.